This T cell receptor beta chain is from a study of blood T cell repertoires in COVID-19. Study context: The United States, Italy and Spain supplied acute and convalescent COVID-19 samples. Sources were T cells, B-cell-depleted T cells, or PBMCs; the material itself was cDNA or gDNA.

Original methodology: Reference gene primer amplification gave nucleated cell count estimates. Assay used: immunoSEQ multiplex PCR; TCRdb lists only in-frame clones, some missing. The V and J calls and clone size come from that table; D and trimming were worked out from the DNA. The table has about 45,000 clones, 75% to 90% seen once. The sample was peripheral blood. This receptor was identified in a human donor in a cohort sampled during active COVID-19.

CDR3 coding DNA: TGCGCCAGCAGCCAAGATTTTTATACTGAAGCTTTCTTT. It specifies CASSQDFYTEAFF. The chain combines TRBV4-3 with TRBJ1-1; D gene unclear. Trimming cost V 0 bases and J 5 bases, with 7 bases left between them. Germline V CDR1 and CDR2: LGHNA, YSLEER. This CDR3 spans 13 amino acids.